This passage covers 20 T cell receptor beta chains from one sample sequenced in a study of CXCR3-negative and CXCR3-positive naive CD8 T cells. Study-level findings and limits: Hydrophobicity of TRB CDR3s was greater in CXCR3-positive naive cells than in CXCR3-negative naive cells.

The authors prepared UMI-labeled TRB cDNA libraries by 5' RACE. TCRdb reanalyzed the 5' RACE reads and collapses them to one entry per CDR3 protein, without DNA. The sample holds roughly 120,000 distinct CDR3 sequences. Their recognized antigens are unknown. The specimen sequenced was naive CXCR3+ CD8+ T cells from blood. The subset is: CD45RO-CCR7+CD27+CD95- naive CD8+ T cells expressing CXCR3 (TNR3+). The receptors stem from a human donor in good health. Some clones in this sample may be carry-over from other donors' samples.

The chain uses TRBV19 and TRBJ2-2; TCRdb calls TRBD2, which cannot be checked without DNA. This CDR3 spans 18 amino acids. Germline lookup yields CDR1 LNHDA and CDR2 SQIVND (reference sequence). The CDR3 protein is CASSMQSMGLAITGELFF.

The CDR3 is CASSSEYPPETQYF. The genes are TRBV7-9 and TRBJ2-5. The V gene's germline CDR1 is SEHNR and CDR2 FQNEAQ (reference sequence). This CDR3 region has 14 residues.

CDR3 amino acids: CASSPWTSGSITDTQYF. The gene calls are TRBV13 and TRBJ2-3; with no DNA, the TCRdb D assignment of TRBD2 cannot be verified. This CDR3 region has 17 residues. Germline V CDR1 and CDR2: PRHDT, FYEKMQ (reference sequence).

The chain has TRBV7-3 and TRBJ2-3; TCRdb reports TRBD1, a call that lacks DNA to check it against. The CDR3 contains 14 residues. Germline values: CDR1 SGHTA, CDR2 FQGTGA. CDR3 loop: CASSAGQGADTQYF.

V and J are TRBV4-3 and TRBJ2-6; TCRdb picks TRBD2, but there is no DNA to check that call. The germline CDR1 and CDR2 sequences are LGHNA and YSLEER. This CDR3 comprises 17 residues. The CDR3 is CASSRSGGTSGANVLTF.

CDR3 region: CSARSLAASYNEQFF. This chain uses TRBV20-1 with TRBJ2-1; there is no DNA to check the TCRdb D call of TRBD2. Germline V gives CDR1 DFQATT, CDR2 SNEGSKA (reference sequence). The CDR3 length is 15 residues.

V is TRBV2 and J is TRBJ2-7; the TCRdb call, TRBD1, lacks DNA for checking. Per germline, CDR1 SNHLY and CDR2 FYNNEI. This CDR3 spans 12 amino acids. The CDR3 loop reads CATPGPGSEQYF.

V is TRBV10-3 and J is TRBJ2-7; the TCRdb D gene call, TRBD2, has no DNA to confirm it. Per the germline V gene, CDR1 is ENHRY and CDR2 is SYGVKD. The CDR3 extends over 17 amino acids. The CDR3 sequence: CAISEGTSGRIRYEQYF.

The rearrangement links TRBV13 to TRBJ2-3. Germline lookup yields CDR1 PRHDT and CDR2 FYEKMQ (reference sequence). CDR3 length equals 18 residues. The chain's CDR3 is CASSLGLAEITSTDTQYF.

The chain carries TRBV30 and TRBJ1-2. Looked up from germline, CDR1 is GTSNPN and CDR2 is SVGIG (reference sequence). This CDR3 contains 16 residues. The chain's CDR3 is CAWKGLPTKKGYGYTF.

The rearrangement links TRBV11-2 to TRBJ1-1. The CDR3 extends over 18 amino acids. Germline lookup yields CDR1 SGHAT and CDR2 FQNNGV. The CDR3: CASSLDNVEGRRNTEAFF.

The rearrangement uses TRBV19 and TRBJ2-7; TCRdb reports TRBD1, a call that lacks DNA to check it against. This CDR3 region has 14 residues. Germline assignment: CDR1 LNHDA and CDR2 SQIVND (reference sequence). The CDR3 region is CASSAGDAAYEQYF.

The chain carries TRBV9 and TRBJ1-2; the TCRdb call, TRBD1, lacks DNA for checking. Germline values: CDR1 SGDLS, CDR2 YYNGEE. The CDR3 is made up of 15 amino acids. CDR3 residues: CASSVTGGEDYGYTF.

This chain joins TRBV5-6 and TRBJ1-1. The CDR3 is made up of 15 amino acids. Germline V gene data show CDR1 as SGHDT and CDR2 as YYEEEE. CDR3 amino acids: CASSLEEEMNTEAFF. Variable domain in full (rest from reference TRBV5-6 and TRBJ1-1): DAGVTQSPTHLIKTRGQQVTLRCSPKSGHDTVSWYQQALGQGPQFIFQYYEEEERQRGNFPDRFSGHQFPNYSSELNVNALLLGDSALYLCASSLEEEMNTEAFFGQGTRLTVV.

V usage is TRBV9 and J usage is TRBJ2-1; no DNA is available, so the TRBD2 call from TCRdb remains unchecked. Germline V gives CDR1 SGDLS, CDR2 YYNGEE. This CDR3 has 19 amino acids. This chain's CDR3 is CASSVVDSGGFPSYNEQFF. The full variable domain, in which reference TRBV9 and TRBJ2-1 provide the parts outside the CDR3, is DSGVTQTPKHLITATGQRVTLRCSPRSGDLSVYWYQQSLDQGLQFLIQYYNGEERAKGNILERFSAQQFPDLHSELNLSSLELGDSALYFCASSVVDSGGFPSYNEQFFGPGTRLTVL.

The chain is built from TRBV7-6 and TRBJ2-1; TCRdb's assignment of TRBD1 cannot be checked, as there is no DNA. CDR1 and CDR2 from the germline V gene are SGHVS and FNYEAQ. This CDR3 spans 16 amino acids. CDR3 sequence: CASSLVGAPSYNEQFF.

The CDR3 reads CSATRDEAYEQYF. The chain uses TRBV20-1 and TRBJ2-7. Looked up from germline, CDR1 is DFQATT and CDR2 is SNEGSKA (reference sequence). The CDR3 length is 13 residues.

V is TRBV15 and J is TRBJ1-5; the TCRdb call, TRBD1, lacks DNA for checking. Germline V CDR1 and CDR2: LNHNV, YYDKDF (reference sequence). The CDR3 has 15 residues. The CDR3 protein is CATSSRDNSNQPQHF. Full variable domain (remainder filled in from reference TRBV15 and TRBJ1-5): DAMVIQNPRYQVTQFGKPVTLSCSQTLNHNVMYWYQQKSSQAPKLLFHYYDKDFNNEADTPDNFQSRRPNTSFCFLDIRSPGLGDTAMYLCATSSRDNSNQPQHFGDGTRLSIL.

J is TRBJ2-1 and V is TRBV4-3; TCRdb's assignment of TRBD1 cannot be checked, as there is no DNA. The CDR3 loop spans 14 amino acids. Germline V gives CDR1 LGHNA, CDR2 YSLEER. This chain's CDR3 is CASSPDRPENEQFF.

The chain combines TRBV7-2 with TRBJ1-2. The CDR3 spans 15 residues. Germline-derived CDR1 and CDR2 are SGHTA and FQGNSA. CDR3 protein: CASSFEDPRDYGYTF.